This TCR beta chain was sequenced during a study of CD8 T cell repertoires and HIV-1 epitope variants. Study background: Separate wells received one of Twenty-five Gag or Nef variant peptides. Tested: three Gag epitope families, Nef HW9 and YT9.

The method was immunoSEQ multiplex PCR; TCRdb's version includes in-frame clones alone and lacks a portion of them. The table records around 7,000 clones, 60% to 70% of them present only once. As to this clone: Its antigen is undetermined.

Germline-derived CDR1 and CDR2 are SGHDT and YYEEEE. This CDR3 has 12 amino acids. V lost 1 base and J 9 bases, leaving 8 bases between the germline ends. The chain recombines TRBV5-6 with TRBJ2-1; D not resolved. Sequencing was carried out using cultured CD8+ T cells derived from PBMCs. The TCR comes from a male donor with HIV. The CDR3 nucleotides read TGTGCCAGCAGCTTGTACGCCTCTGAGCAGTTCTTC. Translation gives CASSLYASEQFF.